This T cell receptor beta chain came from a study of spatial heterogeneity in lung cancer. Study as a whole: Patients with untreated early-stage non-small cell lung cancer, numbering approximately 79, were the donors.

Time point of the sample: blood at routine non-recurrence follow-up after resection. TCRdb re-analysed the 5' RACE reads in MiXCR, keeping a single row per CDR3 protein. In the table there are around 98,000 distinct CDR3 sequences, roughly 19% of which are singletons. CDR1 is MGHRA, CDR2 YSYEKL, per germline. The length of the CDR3 is 15 residues. Trimming removed 0 bases at V and 3 bases at J, with 9 bases between. This material consisted of PBMCs, taken at follow-up. The gene calls are TRBV4-1 and TRBJ1-3; D uncertain. The TCR originated in a male donor with early-stage non-small cell lung cancer. CDR3 loop: CASSQDEGYGNTIYF. The CDR3 DNA reads TGCGCCAGCAGCCAAGATGAGGGATATGGAAACACCATATATTTT.